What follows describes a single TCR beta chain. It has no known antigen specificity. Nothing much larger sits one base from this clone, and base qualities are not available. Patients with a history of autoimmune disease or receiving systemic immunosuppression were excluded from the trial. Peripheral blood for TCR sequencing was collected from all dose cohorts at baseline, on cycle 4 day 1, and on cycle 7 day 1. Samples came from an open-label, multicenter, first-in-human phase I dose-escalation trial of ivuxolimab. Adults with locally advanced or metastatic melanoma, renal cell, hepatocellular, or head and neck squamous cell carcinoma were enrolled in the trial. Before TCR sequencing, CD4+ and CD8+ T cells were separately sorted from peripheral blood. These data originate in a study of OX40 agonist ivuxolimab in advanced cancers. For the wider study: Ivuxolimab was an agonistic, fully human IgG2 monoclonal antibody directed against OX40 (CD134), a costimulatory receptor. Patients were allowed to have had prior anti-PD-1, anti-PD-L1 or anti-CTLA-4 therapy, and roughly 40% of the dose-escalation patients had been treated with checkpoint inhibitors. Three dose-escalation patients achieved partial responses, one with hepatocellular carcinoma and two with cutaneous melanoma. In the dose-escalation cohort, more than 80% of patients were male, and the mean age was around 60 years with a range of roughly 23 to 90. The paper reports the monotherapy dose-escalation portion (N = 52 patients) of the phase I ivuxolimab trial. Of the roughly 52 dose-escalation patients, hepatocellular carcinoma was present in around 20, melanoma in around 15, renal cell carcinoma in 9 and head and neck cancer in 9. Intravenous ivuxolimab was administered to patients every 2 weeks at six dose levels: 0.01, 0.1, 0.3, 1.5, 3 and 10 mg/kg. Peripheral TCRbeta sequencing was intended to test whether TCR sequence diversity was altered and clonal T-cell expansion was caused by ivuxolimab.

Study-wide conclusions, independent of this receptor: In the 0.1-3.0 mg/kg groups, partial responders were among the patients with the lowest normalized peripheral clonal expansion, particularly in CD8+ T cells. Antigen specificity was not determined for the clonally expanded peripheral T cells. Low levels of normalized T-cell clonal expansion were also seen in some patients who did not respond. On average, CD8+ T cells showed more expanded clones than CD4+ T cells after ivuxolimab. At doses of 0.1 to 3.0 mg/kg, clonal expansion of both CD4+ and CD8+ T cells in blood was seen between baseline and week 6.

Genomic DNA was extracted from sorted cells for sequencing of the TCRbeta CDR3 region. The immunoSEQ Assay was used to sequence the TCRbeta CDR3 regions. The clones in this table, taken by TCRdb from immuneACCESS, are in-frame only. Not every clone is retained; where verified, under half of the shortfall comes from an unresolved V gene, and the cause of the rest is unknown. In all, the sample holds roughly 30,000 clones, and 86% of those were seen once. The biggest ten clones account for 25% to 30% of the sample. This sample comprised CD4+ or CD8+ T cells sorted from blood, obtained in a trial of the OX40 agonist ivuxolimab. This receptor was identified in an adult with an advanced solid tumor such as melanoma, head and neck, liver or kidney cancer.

CDR3 sequence: CASSPTSGSHEQYF. The nucleotide sequence is TGTGCCAGCAGCCCCACTAGCGGGTCCCACGAGCAGTACTTC. The chain was built from TRBV7-8 and TRBJ2-7; 9 bases in between match TRBD2. According to the germline V gene, CDR1 reads SGHVS and CDR2 reads FQNEAQ. The CDR3 runs 14 residues from the cysteine to the phenylalanine. Kept here is only the CDR3 DNA, which spans 42 bases and is read in frame from base 1. Germline trimming amounts to 5 bases on V and 5 bases on J, with 7 as the count of junction bases outside the gene matches.